The next 24 T cell receptor beta chains were all read from a single sample in a study of blood T cell repertoires in COVID-19. Here immunoSEQ multiplex PCR was the method, and the copy in TCRdb shows in-frame clones only, minus some. The sample has 90,000 to 130,000 clones, 75% to 90% seen once; the top ten hold roughly 7.7%. Material for sequencing was peripheral blood. These receptor sequences come from a man in his sixties or seventies with acute or convalescent COVID-19.

The chain has TRBV28 and TRBJ2-1; the D gene is possibly TRBD1 (6 bases). This CDR3 contains 15 residues. Germline-derived CDR1 and CDR2 are MDHEN and SYDVKM. V was cut by 4 bases and J by 1 base, with 11 bases left in between. CDR3 amino acids: CASSSTRGSYNEQFF. For the CDR3, the DNA is TGTGCCAGCAGTTCCACCAGGGGATCCTACAATGAGCAGTTCTTC. Full variable domain (remainder filled in from reference TRBV28 and TRBJ2-1): DVKVTQSSRYLVKRTGEKVFLECVQDMDHENMFWYRQDPGLGLRLIYFSYDVKMKEKGDIPEGYSVSREKKERFSLILESASTNQTSMYLCASSSTRGSYNEQFFGPGTRLTVL.

The V and J genes are TRBV5-1 and TRBJ1-5, with D perhaps matching TRBD1 (6 bases). The CDR3 length is 15 residues. V lost 0 bases and J 3 bases, leaving 10 bases between the germline ends. CDR1 is SGHRS and CDR2 is YFSETQ in the germline V gene. CDR3 sequence reads: CASSLGDRSNQPQHF. As DNA, the CDR3 is TGCGCCAGCAGCTTGGGAGACAGGTCCAATCAGCCCCAGCATTTT.

The CDR3 loop is CATRDIGETQYF. CDR3 DNA: TGTGCCACGCGAGATATCGGGGAGACCCAGTACTTC. This chain uses TRBV25-1 with TRBJ2-5; no clear D gene. The CDR3 consists of 12 residues. Trimming stripped 10 bases from V and 5 bases from J, with 14 bases between. The germline gives CDR1 MGHDK, CDR2 SYGVNS. Filled out from reference TRBV25-1 and TRBJ2-5, the complete variable domain reads EADIYQTPRYLVIGTGKKITLECSQTMGHDKMYWYQQDPGMELHLIHYSYGVNSTEKGDLSSESTVSRIRTEHFPLTLESARPSHTSQYLCATRDIGETQYFGPGTRLLVL.

Points on this clone: One end of the junction does not line up with germline, which may come from a read error. V usage is TRBV5-1 and J usage is TRBJ2-7; 8 positions agree with TRBD2. The CDR3 contains 14 residues. Germline values: CDR1 SGHRS, CDR2 YFSETQ. The CDR3 DNA follows: TGCGCCAGCAGCTTGTCACTAGCGGATCCCACTCCGAACTTC. This codes for CASSLSLADPTPNF. Filled out from reference TRBV5-1 and TRBJ2-7, the complete variable domain reads KAGVTQTPRYLIKTRGQQVTLSCSPISGHRSVSWYQQTPGQGLQFLFEYFSETQRNKGNFPGRFSGRQFSNSRSEMNVSTLELGDSALYLCASSLSLADPTPNFGPGTRLTVT.

The gene calls are TRBV2 and TRBJ2-6, with D hard to call. V lost 6 bases and J 1 base, leaving 10 bases between the germline ends. This CDR3 contains 15 residues. Germline V gene lookup returns CDR1 SNHLY and CDR2 FYNNEI. CDR3 sequence (DNA): TGTGCCAGCAGCCAAGAAGCTTCTGGGGCCAACGTCCTGACTTTC. This encodes CASSQEASGANVLTF.

The chain carries TRBV5-1 and TRBJ1-2; 9 bases fit TRBD1. The CDR3 covers 18 residues. Germline trimming cut 2 bases from V and 6 bases from J; bases unmatched to any gene: 17. Germline V gene data show CDR1 as SGHRS and CDR2 as YFSETQ. The CDR3 sequence: CASSFKTGQGASGHGYTF. DNA for the CDR3: TGCGCCAGCAGCTTTAAGACGGGACAGGGAGCTAGTGGTCATGGCTACACCTTC. Together with reference TRBV5-1 and TRBJ1-2, the CDR3 gives the full variable domain: KAGVTQTPRYLIKTRGQQVTLSCSPISGHRSVSWYQQTPGQGLQFLFEYFSETQRNKGNFPGRFSGRQFSNSRSEMNVSTLELGDSALYLCASSFKTGQGASGHGYTFGSGTRLTVV.

This clone was seen more than once but under ten times. The rearrangement links TRBV1 to TRBJ2-3; no DNA check was done on the table's D call, TRBD2. TRBV1 is a listed pseudogene. The length of the CDR3 is 17 residues. CDR3 protein: CTSSPPELGTYTDTQYF. CDR3 bases: TGCACCAGCAGCCCCCCCGAGCTGGGGACTTACACAGATACGCAGTATTTT.

There are a few counts of this clone. Here the CDR3 reads CASTAGTGPGPQHF. In nucleotides, the CDR3 is TGTGCCAGCACCGCGGGGACAGGGCCCGGGCCCCAGCATTTT. V and J are TRBV27 and TRBJ1-5; 9 bases align to TRBD1. Germline V gene sequence: CDR1 MNHEY, CDR2 SMNVEV (reference sequence). The junction had 10 bases not matched to a gene; V was cut back by 7 bases and J by 9 bases. CDR3 length equals 14 residues.

This sequence joins TRBV5-4 and TRBJ2-7, with a weak D call TRBD1 (6 bases). The CDR3 runs to 14 residues. The germline V and J ends were trimmed by 0 bases and 3 bases, with 10 bases remaining between them. Germline V gene lookup returns CDR1 SGHNT and CDR2 YYREEE (reference sequence). The CDR3 region has the DNA TGTGCCAGCAGCTTGGATCGACAGGACTACGAGCAGTACTTC. It is translated as CASSLDRQDYEQYF.

The V and J genes are TRBV6-5 and TRBJ1-2, with 8 bases identical to TRBD1. Germline loops: CDR1 MNHEY, CDR2 SVGAGI. The CDR3 spans 14 residues. The V segment lost 6 bases and the J segment 3 bases; nucleotides outside the gene matches: 6. Here the CDR3 DNA reads TGTGCCAGCAGAGGACCGGGACAGGACTATGGCTACACCTTC. It is translated as CASRGPGQDYGYTF.

The sample holds a few counts of this clone. The V gene is TRBV19, the J gene TRBJ1-3; perhaps TRBD1 as D (6 bases). This CDR3 contains 16 residues. Trimming shortened V by 10 bases and J by 0 bases, and 19 bases separated the two germline ends. Germline-derived CDR1 and CDR2 are LNHDA and SQIVND (reference sequence). The chain's CDR3 is CATTRTGSVSGNTIYF. The CDR3 bases are TGTGCCACCACTCGTACAGGGTCGGTCTCTGGAAACACCATATATTTT.

The chain couples TRBV7-8 to TRBJ2-7, with 12 nucleotides matching TRBD2. Germline CDR1 reads SGHVS; CDR2 reads FQNEAQ. J was trimmed by 0 bases and V by 3 bases; bases with no gene match: 0. CDR3 length equals 15 residues. The CDR3 sequence is CASSLTSGGSYEQYF. Here the CDR3 DNA reads TGTGCCAGCAGCTTGACTAGCGGGGGCTCCTACGAGCAGTACTTC.

V gene TRBV5-1 combines with J gene TRBJ2-5; 10 bases agree with TRBD1. With V trimmed by 2 bases and J by 5 bases, 12 bases remained unmatched. Germline CDR1 reads SGHRS; CDR2 reads YFSETQ. This CDR3 is 17 amino acids long. The CDR3 is CASSLLGGQGLVETQYF. In DNA, the CDR3 is TGCGCCAGCAGCTTACTTGGGGGACAGGGGCTGGTGGAGACCCAGTACTTC.

This chain uses TRBV28 with TRBJ1-1, with TRBD1 matching 8 bases. CDR1 is MDHEN and CDR2 is SYDVKM in the germline V gene. J gave up 1 base and V 2 bases, and 3 bases lay outside the gene matches. This CDR3 has 15 amino acids. The CDR3 DNA sequence: TGTGCCAGCAGTTTACCTGGGACAGGGAACACTGAAGCTTTCTTT. Translation gives CASSLPGTGNTEAFF.

This clone was seen more than once but under ten times. This chain connects TRBV18 to TRBJ2-2; TRBD1 matches at 8 bases. The V gene end was trimmed by 3 bases and the J gene end by 6 bases; junction bases not matched to a gene: 6. The length of the CDR3 is 15 residues. In germline, CDR1 is KGHSH, CDR2 LQKENI. Written as DNA, the CDR3 is TGTGCCAGCTCACCCGGACAGGGTGGGGCCGGGGAGCTGTTTTTT. Amino acid sequence: CASSPGQGGAGELFF.

The rearrangement uses TRBV28 and TRBJ1-1; D not certain. This CDR3 contains 12 residues. Germline-derived CDR1 and CDR2 are MDHEN and SYDVKM. V gave up 7 bases and J gave up 1 base, with 7 bases separating them. CDR3 region: CASNLRNTEAFF. In DNA, the CDR3 is TGTGCCAGCAATTTGAGGAACACTGAAGCTTTCTTT.

This clone was seen once. The genes are TRBV5-4 and TRBJ2-7, with 8 bases identical to TRBD1. The junction had 1 base not matched to a gene; V was cut back by 0 bases and J by 5 bases. The V gene's germline CDR1 is SGHNT and CDR2 YYREEE (reference sequence). The length of the CDR3 is 13 residues. The CDR3 bases are TGTGCCAGCAGCTTGGCAGGGGGCCACGAGCAGTACTTC. It translates to CASSLAGGHEQYF.

Here the CDR3 reads CASSPPAGTDTQYF. The CDR3 DNA sequence: TGTGCCAGCAGCCCCCCGGCGGGCACAGATACGCAGTATTTT. The rearrangement uses TRBV9 and TRBJ2-3; D gene unclear. CDR1 SGDLS and CDR2 YYNGEE come from the germline V gene. CDR3 length equals 14 residues. V shed 4 bases and J shed 1 base, with 10 bases lying between them.

This chain uses TRBV19 with TRBJ1-3; D may be TRBD1 (5 bases). This CDR3 region has 14 residues. The germline V and J ends were trimmed by 8 bases and 0 bases, with 11 bases remaining between them. Germline V gene lookup returns CDR1 LNHDA and CDR2 SQIVND (reference sequence). CDR3 in amino acids: CASEQESSGNTIYF. CDR3 in DNA: TGTGCCAGTGAACAGGAGAGCTCTGGAAACACCATATATTTT. The variable domain in full, completed from reference TRBV19 and TRBJ1-3, reads DGGITQSPKYLFRKEGQNVTLSCEQNLNHDAMYWYRQDPGQGLRLIYYSQIVNDFQKGDIAEGYSVSREKKESFPLTVTSAQKNPTAFYLCASEQESSGNTIYFGEGSWLTVV.

The count of this clone is one. The chain uses TRBV11-2 and TRBJ2-6; the D gene is possibly TRBD2 (6 bases). The CDR3 is made up of 17 amino acids. Looked up from germline, CDR1 is SGHAT and CDR2 is FQNNGV. With 7 bases removed from V and 0 bases from J, the gap between germline ends came to 16 bases. The CDR3 coding sequence is TGTGCCAGCACCCTACTGGCGGGGTCCTCTGGGGCCAACGTCCTGACTTTC. Its translation is CASTLLAGSSGANVLTF. The variable domain in full, with the rest retrieved from reference TRBV11-2 and TRBJ2-6, is EAGVAQSPRYKIIEKRQSVAFWCNPISGHATLYWYQQILGQGPKLLIQFQNNGVVDDSQLPKDRFSAERLKGVDSTLKIQPAKLEDSAVYLCASTLLAGSSGANVLTFGAGSRLTVL.

The chain recombines TRBV5-1 with TRBJ2-1; 7 positions match TRBD1. The CDR3 runs to 13 residues. Looked up from germline, CDR1 is SGHRS and CDR2 is YFSETQ. The V segment lost 2 bases and the J segment 8 bases; nucleotides outside the gene matches: 4. CDR3: CASSFIGGDEQFF. CDR3 nucleotides: TGCGCCAGCAGCTTTATAGGGGGCGATGAGCAGTTCTTC.

The rearrangement uses TRBV27 and TRBJ1-2; TRBD1 agrees at 8 bases. Germline CDR1 and CDR2: MNHEY and SMNVEV (reference sequence). V lost 7 bases, J lost 3 bases, and 10 bases stayed unmatched. The length of the CDR3 is 15 residues. CDR3 nucleotide sequence: TGTGCCAGCACCTCCTACAGGGGGGCATACTATGGCTACACCTTC. Encoded protein: CASTSYRGAYYGYTF.

As for this clone: The sample holds other DNA sequences that translate to the same CDR3. The V and J genes are TRBV5-1 and TRBJ1-2; D remains ambiguous. Germline V lookup: CDR1 SGHRS, CDR2 YFSETQ. CDR3 size: 13 residues. The V end lost 0 bases, the J end lost 1 base, and 4 bases lay between the germline ends. For the CDR3, the DNA is TGCGCCAGCAGCTTGGACAGTAACTATGGCTACACCTTC. Translating gives CASSLDSNYGYTF.

This clone has only a few counts. The chain has TRBV4-2 and TRBJ2-3, with no clear D. The CDR3 runs to 13 residues. Trimming took 3 bases from V and 7 from J, leaving 11 bases between them. CDR1 is LGHNA, CDR2 YNFKEQ, per germline. CDR3 in DNA: TGTGCCAGCAGCCACCCCCGCGAAAATACGCAGTATTTT. This translates into CASSHPRENTQYF.